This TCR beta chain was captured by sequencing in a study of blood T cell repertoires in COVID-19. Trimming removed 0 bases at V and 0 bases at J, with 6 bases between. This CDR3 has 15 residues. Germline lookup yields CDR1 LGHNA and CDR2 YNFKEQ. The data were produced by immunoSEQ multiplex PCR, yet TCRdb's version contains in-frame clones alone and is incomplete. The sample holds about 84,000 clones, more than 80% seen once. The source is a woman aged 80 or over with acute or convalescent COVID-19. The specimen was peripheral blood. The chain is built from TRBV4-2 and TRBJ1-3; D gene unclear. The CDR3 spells CASSQDGSSGNTIYF. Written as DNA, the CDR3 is TGTGCCAGCAGCCAAGACGGGTCCTCTGGAAACACCATATATTTT.